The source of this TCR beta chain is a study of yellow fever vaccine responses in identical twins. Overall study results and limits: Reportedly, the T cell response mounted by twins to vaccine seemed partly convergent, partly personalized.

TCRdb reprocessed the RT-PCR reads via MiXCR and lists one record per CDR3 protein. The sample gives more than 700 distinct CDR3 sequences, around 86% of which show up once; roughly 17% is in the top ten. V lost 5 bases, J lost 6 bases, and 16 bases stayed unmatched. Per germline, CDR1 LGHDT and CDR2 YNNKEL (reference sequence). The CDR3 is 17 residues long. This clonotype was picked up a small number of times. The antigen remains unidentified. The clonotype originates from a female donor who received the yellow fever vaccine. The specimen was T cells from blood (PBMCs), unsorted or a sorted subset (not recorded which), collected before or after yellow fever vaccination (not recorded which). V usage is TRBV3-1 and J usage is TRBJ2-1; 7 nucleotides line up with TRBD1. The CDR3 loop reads CASSYRNRGVQTNEQFF. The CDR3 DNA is TGTGCCAGCAGCTACCGAAACAGGGGTGTTCAAACCAATGAGCAGTTCTTC.